One and the same sample provided the 20 T cell receptor beta chains below, sequenced in a study of cytomegalovirus exposure and HLA in healthy donors. The protocol was immunoSEQ multiplex PCR, while the TCRdb copy is restricted to in-frame clones and leaves out a portion. The sample carries 250,000 or so clones, around nine tenths recorded once. Material for sequencing was PBMCs. The source of these receptors is a man between 18 and 35 years old in good health and CMV-seronegative.

V gene TRBV28 combines with J gene TRBJ2-7, with TRBD2 identical over 7 bases. CDR3 length equals 12 residues. Germline CDR1 reads MDHEN; CDR2 reads SYDVKM. V trimming: 7 bases; J trimming: 12 bases; junction bases outside the gene matches: 12. The CDR3 reads CASTGGGEVLYF. CDR3 in DNA: TGTGCCAGCACGGGAGGCGGCGAGGTGTTGTACTTC.

The sample holds a few counts of this clone. The V gene is TRBV19, the J gene TRBJ2-5, with D possibly TRBD1 on 7 matching bases. Looked up from germline, CDR1 is LNHDA and CDR2 is SQIVND (reference sequence). This CDR3 has 14 residues. The ends were cut back, 5 bases at V and 4 bases at J, with 14 bases in the middle. CDR3 in DNA: TGTGCCAGTAGTTTCCCAGGGGGGCGAGAGACCCAGTACTTC. This gives the protein CASSFPGGRETQYF.

CDR3 sequence: CASSADRGLGYNEQFF. As DNA, the CDR3 is TGTGCCAGCAGTGCCGACAGGGGGCTAGGATACAATGAGCAGTTCTTC. The chain carries TRBV28 and TRBJ2-1; 10 nucleotides align to TRBD1. Germline loops: CDR1 MDHEN, CDR2 SYDVKM. This CDR3 is built from 16 residues. The trim removed 5 bases at V and 4 bases at J, leaving 8 bases unmatched.

The chain carries TRBV6-6 and TRBJ2-7, with 7 bases lining up with TRBD1. Trimming at V came to 4 bases and at J to 4 bases, leaving 7 bases not matched to a gene. The CDR3 is made up of 14 amino acids. Germline CDR1 MNHNY, CDR2 SVGAGI (reference sequence). CDR3 bases: TGTGCCAGCAGTTCGGCCGGGACAGTTTACGAGCAGTACTTC. Its translation: CASSSAGTVYEQYF.

The V and J genes are TRBV4-3 and TRBJ2-1; 7 bases line up with TRBD2. Germline-derived CDR1 and CDR2 are LGHNA and YSLEER. The V gene end was trimmed by 0 bases and the J gene end by 4 bases; junction bases not matched to a gene: 6. This CDR3 is 16 amino acids long. The CDR3 DNA reads as TGCGCCAGCAGCCAAGATTCAGCGGGGACGTACAATGAGCAGTTCTTC. Amino acids: CASSQDSAGTYNEQFF.

To note about this clone: One junction end does not reproduce the germline sequence, and a read error may be involved. This CDR3 is also generated by other DNA sequences in the sample. CDR3 protein: CASSLTGIFYGYTF. CDR3 nucleotide sequence: TGTGCCAGCAGCCTAACAGGGATTTTCTATGGCTACACTTTC. V is TRBV2 and J is TRBJ1-2, with D possibly being TRBD1 (6 bases). Germline V gene sequence: CDR1 SNHLY, CDR2 FYNNEI. This CDR3 contains 14 residues.

The gene calls are TRBV28 and TRBJ2-3; D is unresolved. The CDR3 loop spans 15 amino acids. Germline lookup yields CDR1 MDHEN and CDR2 SYDVKM. Trimming pared 3 bases from V and 3 bases from J, leaving 13 bases between. The CDR3 DNA reads TGTGCCAGCAGTTTGGCTGGGCCCCAAACAGATACGCAGTATTTT. Translation gives CASSLAGPQTDTQYF.

CDR3 sequence (DNA): TGTGCCAGCAGCCGAGACAGGGGCGGCAATCAGCCCCAGCATTTT. This gives the protein CASSRDRGGNQPQHF. The chain uses TRBV28 and TRBJ1-5; 8 bases line up with TRBD1. V lost 6 bases to trimming and J lost 2 bases; unmatched junction nucleotides: 6. This CDR3 spans 15 amino acids. Germline V gene data show CDR1 as MDHEN and CDR2 as SYDVKM.

DNA of the CDR3: TGTGCCAGCAGTGCGGGAAACTCCTACGAGCAGTACTTC. Translated, it gives CASSAGNSYEQYF. The gene calls are TRBV7-9 and TRBJ2-7; D perhaps matches TRBD2 (6 bases). The CDR3 is made up of 13 amino acids. CDR1 and CDR2 (germline): SEHNR, FQNEAQ (reference sequence). Trimming shortened V by 6 bases and J by 0 bases, and 9 bases separated the two germline ends.

The chain has TRBV28 and TRBJ2-7; the D is unclear. V was clipped by 3 bases and J by 5 bases, with 17 bases between them. Germline values: CDR1 MDHEN, CDR2 SYDVKM. CDR3 size: 15 residues. This chain's CDR3 is CASSFSPGRTHEQYF. The CDR3 region has the DNA TGTGCCAGCAGTTTTAGCCCCGGCCGCACTCACGAGCAGTACTTC.

The chain links TRBV28 to TRBJ1-4, with D perhaps TRBD1 (6 bases). This CDR3 spans 14 amino acids. Between the trimmed V and J ends, which lost 6 bases and 10 bases, there was a span of 18 bases. Germline CDR1 and CDR2: MDHEN and SYDVKM. CDR3 nucleotides: TGTGCCAGCAGCCACCCCTCACAGGGTACAAAACTGTTTTTT. It is translated as CASSHPSQGTKLFF.

The chain joins TRBV25-1 to TRBJ2-7, with TRBD1 matching 11 bases. The CDR3 has 15 amino acids. Germline CDR1 reads MGHDK; CDR2 reads SYGVNS. Losses at the gene ends were 8 bases for V and 2 bases for J; bases not matched to a gene: 8. CDR3 in DNA: TGTGCCAGCGCCTTGGGGGACAGGGGGGCCTACGAGCAGTACTTC. Protein sequence: CASALGDRGAYEQYF.

The chain recombines TRBV7-7 with TRBJ2-5; 9 nucleotides agree with TRBD1. V lost 5 bases, J lost 6 bases, and 10 bases stayed unmatched. The germline gives CDR1 SSHAT, CDR2 FNYEAQ (reference sequence). The CDR3 covers 15 residues. The CDR3 nucleotides read TGTGCCAGCAGCCCCCCCGGGACAGGGTCACAGACCCAGTACTTC. It encodes CASSPPGTGSQTQYF.

This sequence joins TRBV2 and TRBJ1-2; 7 bases fit TRBD1. Germline-derived CDR1 and CDR2 are SNHLY and FYNNEI. The CDR3 runs to 11 residues. As DNA, the CDR3 is TGTGCGGGGGGACAGAGTTATGGCTACACCTTC. Amino acid sequence: CAGGQSYGYTF.

The chain combines TRBV9 with TRBJ2-2; 7 bases match TRBD1. Germline CDR1 is SGDLS and CDR2 is YYNGEE. This CDR3 has 16 residues. Germline trimming cut 3 bases from V and 5 bases from J; bases unmatched to any gene: 10. The DNA of the CDR3 is TGTGCCAGCAGCGGACAGGGACACGAGGGTACCGGGGAGCTGTTTTTT. Translating it yields CASSGQGHEGTGELFF.

This chain joins TRBV12-5 and TRBJ2-5, with D possibly being TRBD2 (5 bases). In germline, CDR1 is LGHNT, CDR2 FRNRAP. This CDR3 is 17 amino acids long. Trimming pared 0 bases from V and 3 bases from J, leaving 17 bases between. CDR3 nucleotides: TGTGCTAGTGGTTTGGTACTAGGCGGCCACGGCAAAGAGACCCAGTACTTC. Its protein product is CASGLVLGGHGKETQYF.

The V call is TRBV7-7, the J call TRBJ2-7, with 9 bases identical to TRBD1. V lost 3 bases to trimming and J lost 6 bases; unmatched junction nucleotides: 3. The CDR3 has 13 amino acids. CDR1 is SSHAT, CDR2 FNYEAQ, per germline (reference sequence). DNA of the CDR3: TGTGCCAGCAGCTTGGGGACAGGGTCCGAGCAGTACTTC. Translating gives CASSLGTGSEQYF.

J is TRBJ2-1 and V is TRBV4-3, with D tentatively TRBD2 (6 bases). Trimming took off 0 bases at V and 7 bases at J, with 16 bases between the two ends. The CDR3 spans 16 residues. Germline V lookup: CDR1 LGHNA, CDR2 YSLEER. CDR3 DNA: TGCGCCAGCAGCCAAGACTCATGGCGGGGCCCAAATGAGCAGTTCTTC. Its protein is CASSQDSWRGPNEQFF.

The gene calls are TRBV11-2 and TRBJ2-6; D gene uncertain. V dropped 5 bases and J dropped 0 bases, with 8 bases sitting between them. The CDR3 covers 15 residues. Germline V gene lookup returns CDR1 SGHAT and CDR2 FQNNGV. CDR3 residues: CASSPRVSGANVLTF. CDR3 DNA sequence: TGTGCCAGCAGCCCGAGAGTCTCTGGGGCCAACGTCCTGACTTTC.

This chain links TRBV11-2 with TRBJ2-5, with D perhaps TRBD2 (6 bases). Per the germline V gene, CDR1 is SGHAT and CDR2 is FQNNGV. CDR3 length: 16 amino acids. V was cut by 8 bases and J by 7 bases, with 26 bases left in between. Written as DNA, the CDR3 is TGTGCCAGCCACCCTAGGGGCGGGGAATACCAGGGGACCCAGTACTTC. Amino acids: CASHPRGGEYQGTQYF. Drawing the rest from reference TRBV11-2 and TRBJ2-5, the complete variable domain is EAGVAQSPRYKIIEKRQSVAFWCNPISGHATLYWYQQILGQGPKLLIQFQNNGVVDDSQLPKDRFSAERLKGVDSTLKIQPAKLEDSAVYLCASHPRGGEYQGTQYFGPGTRLLVL.